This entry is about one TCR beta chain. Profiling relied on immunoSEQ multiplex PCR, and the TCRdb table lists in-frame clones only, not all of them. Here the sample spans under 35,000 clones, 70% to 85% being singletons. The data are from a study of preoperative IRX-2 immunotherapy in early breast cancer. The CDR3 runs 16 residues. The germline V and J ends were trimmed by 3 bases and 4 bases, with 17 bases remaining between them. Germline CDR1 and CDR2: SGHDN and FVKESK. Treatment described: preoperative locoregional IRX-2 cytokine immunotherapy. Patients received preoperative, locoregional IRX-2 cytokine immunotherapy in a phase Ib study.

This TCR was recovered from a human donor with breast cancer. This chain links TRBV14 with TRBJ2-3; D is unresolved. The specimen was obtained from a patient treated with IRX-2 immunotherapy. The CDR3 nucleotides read TGTGCCAGCAGCCACCCTCTATTGAGTGGGGCAGATACGCAGTATTTT. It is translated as CASSHPLLSGADTQYF.